The clone carrying this T cell receptor (beta chain) has at least ten counts. Its antigen is not known. Two oligonucleotides, mixed equimolar, formed the beta constant-region primer covering TRBC1 and TRBC2. Four rounds of PCR amplified the ligated cDNA using nested alpha and beta constant-region primers plus SP2. Each CDR3 protein gets one entry after TCRdb re-called the UMI-ligation and nested PCR reads with MiXCR. This sample has 4,000 or so distinct CDR3 sequences; approximately 5.2% occur once, and the top ten carry 20% to 30%. The data are from a study of naive and memory T cell subsets. Study-wide results and caveats: In naive cells, over 90% of TCR sequences were seen only once.

Germline CDR1 MNHEY, CDR2 SVGEGT. V was clipped by 3 bases and J by 4 bases; unmatched bases: 11. The CDR3 sequence is 16 residues long. Four subsets defined by CD45RA and CD27 were sorted after CD3, CD4, CD8 and live/dead staining. Sorting gates: effector memory CD45RA-CD27-, EMRA CD45RA+CD27-. This chain joins TRBV6-2 or TRBV6-3 and TRBJ2-5; 7 nucleotides agree with TRBD2. The source of this sequence is a human donor in good health. Sequences were obtained from effector memory CD8+ T cells from blood. The subset was: effector memory, CD45RA- CD27-. Here the CDR3 DNA reads TGTGCCAGCAGTTATGGGGGGGGTGGGCGAGGAGAGACCCAGTACTTC. Encoded protein: CASSYGGGGRGETQYF.